The clone carrying this TCR beta chain was counted at least ten times. V gave up 0 bases and J gave up 2 bases, with 6 bases separating them. Per the germline V gene, CDR1 is MNHEY and CDR2 is SVGAGI. CDR3 length equals 14 residues. This entry is derived from a study of T-cell reconstitution after alpha-beta-depleted transplantation in children. Unique molecular identifiers were incorporated into the prepared TCRbeta library. TCRdb reanalysed the PCR reads using MiXCR and keeps one entry per CDR3 protein. The sample has around 410,000 distinct CDR3 sequences, roughly 11% seen once; the top ten hold about 5%.

The chain combines TRBV6-5 with TRBJ2-3, with D hard to call. Sequenced material: PBMCs from the stem cell graft donor, taken from the stem cell graft. The sequence derives from a human donor who donated a stem cell graft to a child with acute myeloid leukemia. DNA for the CDR3: TGTGCCAGCAGTTACTCACTATACACAGATACGCAGTATTTT. Amino acids: CASSYSLYTDTQYF.